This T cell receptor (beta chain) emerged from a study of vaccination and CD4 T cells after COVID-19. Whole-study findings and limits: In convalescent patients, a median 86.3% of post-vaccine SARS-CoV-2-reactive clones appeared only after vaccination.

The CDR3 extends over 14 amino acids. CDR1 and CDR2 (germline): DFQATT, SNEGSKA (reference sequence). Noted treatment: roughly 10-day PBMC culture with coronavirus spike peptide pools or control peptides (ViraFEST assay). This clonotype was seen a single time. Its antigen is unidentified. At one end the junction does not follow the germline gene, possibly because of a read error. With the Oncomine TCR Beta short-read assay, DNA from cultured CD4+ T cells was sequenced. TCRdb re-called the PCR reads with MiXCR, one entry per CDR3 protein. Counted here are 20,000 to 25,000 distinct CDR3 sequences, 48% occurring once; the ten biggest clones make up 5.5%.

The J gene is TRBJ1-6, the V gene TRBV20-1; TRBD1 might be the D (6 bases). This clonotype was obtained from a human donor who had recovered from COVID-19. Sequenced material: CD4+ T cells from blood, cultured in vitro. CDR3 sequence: CSARTGAVDSLLHF. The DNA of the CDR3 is TGCAGTGCTAGAACGGGGGCTGTTGATTCACTCCTCCACTTT.